This T cell receptor beta chain was sequenced during a study of blood T cell repertoires in COVID-19. About the research overall: Acute and convalescent COVID-19 samples came from the United States, Italy and Spain.

V gave up 4 bases and J gave up 1 base; unmatched junction bases: 3. The CDR3 has 14 amino acids. CDR1 and CDR2 (germline): SGHTA, FQGNSA. In the authors' workflow: How many nucleated cells were present was estimated from reference gene primer amplification. Data came from immunoSEQ multiplex PCR; TCRdb stores just in-frame clones and leaves some out. Clone size and V and J calls were adopted from that table, with D and trimming inferred from the DNA. In the table there are a few hundred thousand clones, around nine tenths of which are singletons. Sequencing was performed on peripheral blood. The receptor's source is a young woman who had recovered from COVID-19. The chain joins TRBV7-2 to TRBJ2-5, with 7 nucleotides matching TRBD2. The CDR3: CASSSGLVQETQYF. For the CDR3, the DNA is TGTGCCAGCAGCTCCGGACTAGTCCAAGAGACCCAGTACTTC. Looking up the rest from reference TRBV7-2 and TRBJ2-5 gives the full variable domain: GAGVSQSPSNKVTEKGKDVELRCDPISGHTALYWYRQSLGQGLEFLIYFQGNSAPDKSGLPSDRFSAERTGGSVSTLTIQRTQQEDSAVYLCASSSGLVQETQYFGPGTRLLVL.